Listed here are 3 T cell receptor beta chains from one sample, sequenced in a study of blood T cell repertoires in COVID-19. Using immunoSEQ multiplex PCR, the repertoire was profiled, and TCRdb retains in-frame clones only, with some absent. Of about 40,000 clones listed, roughly 80% are singletons. Source material: peripheral blood. These receptors were taken from a woman between 70 and 85 years old with acute or convalescent COVID-19.

The sample holds a few counts of this clone. J is TRBJ2-1 and V is TRBV30; perhaps TRBD1 as D (5 bases). V lost 0 bases, J lost 8 bases, and 17 bases lay in between. The germline CDR1 and CDR2 sequences are GTSNPN and SVGIG (reference sequence). CDR3 size: 15 residues. The CDR3 sequence is CAWSVGARSGHEQFF. In DNA, the CDR3 is TGTGCCTGGAGTGTAGGGGCAAGAAGTGGACATGAGCAGTTCTTC.

The genes are TRBV2 and TRBJ1-1; D is undetermined. V lost 4 bases, J lost 1 base, and 10 bases lay in between. The CDR3 sequence is 14 residues long. The germline gives CDR1 SNHLY, CDR2 FYNNEI. The CDR3 is CASSVTLSNTEAFF. The DNA for the CDR3 is TGTGCCAGCAGTGTGACTCTATCGAACACTGAAGCTTTCTTT.

The rearrangement uses TRBV7-2 and TRBJ2-4; D gene unclear. CDR1 and CDR2 (germline): SGHTA, FQGNSA. V dropped 1 base and J dropped 0 bases, with 7 bases sitting between them. The CDR3 contains 15 residues. CDR3 nucleotide sequence: TGTGCCAGCAGCTTAGGACTTCTAGCCAAAAACATTCAGTACTTC. As protein: CASSLGLLAKNIQYF.